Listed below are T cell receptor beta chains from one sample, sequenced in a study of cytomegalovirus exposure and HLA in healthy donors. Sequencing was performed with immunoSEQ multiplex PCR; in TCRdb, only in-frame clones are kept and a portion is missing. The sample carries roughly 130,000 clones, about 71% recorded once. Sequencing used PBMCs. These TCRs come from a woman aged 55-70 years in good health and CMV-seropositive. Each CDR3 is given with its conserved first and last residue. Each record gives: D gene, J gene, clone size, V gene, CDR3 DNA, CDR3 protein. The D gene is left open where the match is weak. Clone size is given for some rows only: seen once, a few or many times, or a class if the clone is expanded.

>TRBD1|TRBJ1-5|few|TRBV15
TGTGCCACCAGCAGTGGACAGGGCTCGGCTCGTAGCAATCAGCCCCAGCATTTT
CATSSGQGSARSNQPQHF
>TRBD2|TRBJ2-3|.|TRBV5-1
TGCGCCAGCAGCTTGGGGGGCGGGGGGGCCGATACGCAGTATTTT
CASSLGGGGADTQYF
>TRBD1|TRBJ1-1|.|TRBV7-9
TGTGCCAGCGGGCCACAGGGGGCAAAGACTGAAGCTTTCTTT
CASGPQGAKTEAFF
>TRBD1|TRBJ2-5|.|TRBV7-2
TGTGCCAGCAACCCCGGGACAGGGGGCTGGGAGACCCAGTACTTC
CASNPGTGGWETQYF
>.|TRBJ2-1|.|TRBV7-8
TGTGCCAGCAGCCTCCGAGCAGGGCGGGATAGTGAGCAGTTCTTC
CASSLRAGRDSEQFF
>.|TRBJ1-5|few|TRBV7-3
TGTGCCAGCCTCATGGACGGGGGAGCGGGACAGCCCCAGCATTTT
CASLMDGGAGQPQHF
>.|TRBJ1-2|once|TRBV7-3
TGTGCCAGCAGCTTAGATGGCCAGGGCAATGGCTACACCTTC
CASSLDGQGNGYTF
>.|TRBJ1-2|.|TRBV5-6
TGTGCCAGCAGCTTGACGTTTGGACAGACTAACTATGGCTACACCTTC
CASSLTFGQTNYGYTF
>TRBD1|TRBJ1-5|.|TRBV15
TGTGCCACTCGAGACGGGACAGGGATCTATCAGCCCCAGCATTTT
CATRDGTGIYQPQHF
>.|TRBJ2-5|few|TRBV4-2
TGTGCCAGCAGCCAAGAATGGCAGGGAAGAGAGACCCAGTACTTC
CASSQEWQGRETQYF
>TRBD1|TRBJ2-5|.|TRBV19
TGTGCCAGTAGTATAGTGGGGACAGAAGAGACCCAGTACTTC
CASSIVGTEETQYF
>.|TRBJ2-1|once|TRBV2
TGTGCCAGCACCAGAGGCAATGAGCAGTTCTTC
CASTRGNEQFF
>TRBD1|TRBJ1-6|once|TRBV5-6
TGTGCCAGCAGCCCTGACAGGGGCTCCTATAATTCACCCCTCCACTTT
CASSPDRGSYNSPLHF
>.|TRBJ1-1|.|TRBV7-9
TGTGCCAGCAGCCGGAGCGAGGTGCAAGCTTTCTTT
CASSRSEVQAFF
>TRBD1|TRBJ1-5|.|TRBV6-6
TGTGCCAGCAGCCCCCCAGCGACAGGGGTTAATCAGCCCCAGCATTTT
CASSPPATGVNQPQHF
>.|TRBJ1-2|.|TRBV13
TGTGCCAGCAGCTTGGGGCGTCCTTTCTATGGCTACACCTTC
CASSLGRPFYGYTF
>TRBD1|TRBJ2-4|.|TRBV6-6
TGTGCCAGCACTCCCCCCGGACAGGGGCACATTCAGTACTTC
CASTPPGQGHIQYF
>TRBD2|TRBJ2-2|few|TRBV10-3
TGTGCCATCAGTGTGGCAAGCGGGGCGGAAAACACCGGGGAGCTGTTTTTT
CAISVASGAENTGELFF
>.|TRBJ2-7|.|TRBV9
TGTGCCAGCAGCGTACACCAACAATACGAGCAGTACTTC
CASSVHQQYEQYF
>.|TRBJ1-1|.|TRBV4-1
TGCGCCAGCAGCCAATACCTTGGACTGGGAGGCGTGGGCACTGAAGCTTTCTTT
CASSQYLGLGGVGTEAFF
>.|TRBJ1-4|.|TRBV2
TGTGCCAGCCGCGGGGCGCGTAACGAAAAACTGTTTTTT
CASRGARNEKLFF
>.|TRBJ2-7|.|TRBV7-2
TGTGCCAGCAGCTTAACACAGCCTTACGAGCAGTACTTC
CASSLTQPYEQYF
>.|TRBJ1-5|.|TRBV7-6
TGTGCCAGCACCACCGAGGGGCCCCAGCATTTT
CASTTEGPQHF